This entry concerns a single T cell receptor beta chain. The antigen remains undetermined. Clones were read by immunoSEQ multiplex PCR, and TCRdb kept only the in-frame ones, dropping some. The data hold around 70,000 clones, with around 84% observed a single time. The CDR3 runs 16 residues. This entry is derived from a study of T cells in localized non-small cell lung cancer. Broader study findings: Out of the top 100 tumor clones, a median around 57 were seen in adjacent lung.

This TCR came from a female donor older than 55 with stage I lung adenocarcinoma. This chain joins TRBV21-1 and TRBJ1-4. TRBV21-1 corresponds to a pseudogene. The specimen comprised peripheral blood, sampled before any cancer treatment. The CDR3 sequence is CASQPSPGTSGEKLFF. DNA of the CDR3: TGTGCCAGCCAACCGTCACCAGGGACCTCTGGTGAAAAACTGTTTTTT.